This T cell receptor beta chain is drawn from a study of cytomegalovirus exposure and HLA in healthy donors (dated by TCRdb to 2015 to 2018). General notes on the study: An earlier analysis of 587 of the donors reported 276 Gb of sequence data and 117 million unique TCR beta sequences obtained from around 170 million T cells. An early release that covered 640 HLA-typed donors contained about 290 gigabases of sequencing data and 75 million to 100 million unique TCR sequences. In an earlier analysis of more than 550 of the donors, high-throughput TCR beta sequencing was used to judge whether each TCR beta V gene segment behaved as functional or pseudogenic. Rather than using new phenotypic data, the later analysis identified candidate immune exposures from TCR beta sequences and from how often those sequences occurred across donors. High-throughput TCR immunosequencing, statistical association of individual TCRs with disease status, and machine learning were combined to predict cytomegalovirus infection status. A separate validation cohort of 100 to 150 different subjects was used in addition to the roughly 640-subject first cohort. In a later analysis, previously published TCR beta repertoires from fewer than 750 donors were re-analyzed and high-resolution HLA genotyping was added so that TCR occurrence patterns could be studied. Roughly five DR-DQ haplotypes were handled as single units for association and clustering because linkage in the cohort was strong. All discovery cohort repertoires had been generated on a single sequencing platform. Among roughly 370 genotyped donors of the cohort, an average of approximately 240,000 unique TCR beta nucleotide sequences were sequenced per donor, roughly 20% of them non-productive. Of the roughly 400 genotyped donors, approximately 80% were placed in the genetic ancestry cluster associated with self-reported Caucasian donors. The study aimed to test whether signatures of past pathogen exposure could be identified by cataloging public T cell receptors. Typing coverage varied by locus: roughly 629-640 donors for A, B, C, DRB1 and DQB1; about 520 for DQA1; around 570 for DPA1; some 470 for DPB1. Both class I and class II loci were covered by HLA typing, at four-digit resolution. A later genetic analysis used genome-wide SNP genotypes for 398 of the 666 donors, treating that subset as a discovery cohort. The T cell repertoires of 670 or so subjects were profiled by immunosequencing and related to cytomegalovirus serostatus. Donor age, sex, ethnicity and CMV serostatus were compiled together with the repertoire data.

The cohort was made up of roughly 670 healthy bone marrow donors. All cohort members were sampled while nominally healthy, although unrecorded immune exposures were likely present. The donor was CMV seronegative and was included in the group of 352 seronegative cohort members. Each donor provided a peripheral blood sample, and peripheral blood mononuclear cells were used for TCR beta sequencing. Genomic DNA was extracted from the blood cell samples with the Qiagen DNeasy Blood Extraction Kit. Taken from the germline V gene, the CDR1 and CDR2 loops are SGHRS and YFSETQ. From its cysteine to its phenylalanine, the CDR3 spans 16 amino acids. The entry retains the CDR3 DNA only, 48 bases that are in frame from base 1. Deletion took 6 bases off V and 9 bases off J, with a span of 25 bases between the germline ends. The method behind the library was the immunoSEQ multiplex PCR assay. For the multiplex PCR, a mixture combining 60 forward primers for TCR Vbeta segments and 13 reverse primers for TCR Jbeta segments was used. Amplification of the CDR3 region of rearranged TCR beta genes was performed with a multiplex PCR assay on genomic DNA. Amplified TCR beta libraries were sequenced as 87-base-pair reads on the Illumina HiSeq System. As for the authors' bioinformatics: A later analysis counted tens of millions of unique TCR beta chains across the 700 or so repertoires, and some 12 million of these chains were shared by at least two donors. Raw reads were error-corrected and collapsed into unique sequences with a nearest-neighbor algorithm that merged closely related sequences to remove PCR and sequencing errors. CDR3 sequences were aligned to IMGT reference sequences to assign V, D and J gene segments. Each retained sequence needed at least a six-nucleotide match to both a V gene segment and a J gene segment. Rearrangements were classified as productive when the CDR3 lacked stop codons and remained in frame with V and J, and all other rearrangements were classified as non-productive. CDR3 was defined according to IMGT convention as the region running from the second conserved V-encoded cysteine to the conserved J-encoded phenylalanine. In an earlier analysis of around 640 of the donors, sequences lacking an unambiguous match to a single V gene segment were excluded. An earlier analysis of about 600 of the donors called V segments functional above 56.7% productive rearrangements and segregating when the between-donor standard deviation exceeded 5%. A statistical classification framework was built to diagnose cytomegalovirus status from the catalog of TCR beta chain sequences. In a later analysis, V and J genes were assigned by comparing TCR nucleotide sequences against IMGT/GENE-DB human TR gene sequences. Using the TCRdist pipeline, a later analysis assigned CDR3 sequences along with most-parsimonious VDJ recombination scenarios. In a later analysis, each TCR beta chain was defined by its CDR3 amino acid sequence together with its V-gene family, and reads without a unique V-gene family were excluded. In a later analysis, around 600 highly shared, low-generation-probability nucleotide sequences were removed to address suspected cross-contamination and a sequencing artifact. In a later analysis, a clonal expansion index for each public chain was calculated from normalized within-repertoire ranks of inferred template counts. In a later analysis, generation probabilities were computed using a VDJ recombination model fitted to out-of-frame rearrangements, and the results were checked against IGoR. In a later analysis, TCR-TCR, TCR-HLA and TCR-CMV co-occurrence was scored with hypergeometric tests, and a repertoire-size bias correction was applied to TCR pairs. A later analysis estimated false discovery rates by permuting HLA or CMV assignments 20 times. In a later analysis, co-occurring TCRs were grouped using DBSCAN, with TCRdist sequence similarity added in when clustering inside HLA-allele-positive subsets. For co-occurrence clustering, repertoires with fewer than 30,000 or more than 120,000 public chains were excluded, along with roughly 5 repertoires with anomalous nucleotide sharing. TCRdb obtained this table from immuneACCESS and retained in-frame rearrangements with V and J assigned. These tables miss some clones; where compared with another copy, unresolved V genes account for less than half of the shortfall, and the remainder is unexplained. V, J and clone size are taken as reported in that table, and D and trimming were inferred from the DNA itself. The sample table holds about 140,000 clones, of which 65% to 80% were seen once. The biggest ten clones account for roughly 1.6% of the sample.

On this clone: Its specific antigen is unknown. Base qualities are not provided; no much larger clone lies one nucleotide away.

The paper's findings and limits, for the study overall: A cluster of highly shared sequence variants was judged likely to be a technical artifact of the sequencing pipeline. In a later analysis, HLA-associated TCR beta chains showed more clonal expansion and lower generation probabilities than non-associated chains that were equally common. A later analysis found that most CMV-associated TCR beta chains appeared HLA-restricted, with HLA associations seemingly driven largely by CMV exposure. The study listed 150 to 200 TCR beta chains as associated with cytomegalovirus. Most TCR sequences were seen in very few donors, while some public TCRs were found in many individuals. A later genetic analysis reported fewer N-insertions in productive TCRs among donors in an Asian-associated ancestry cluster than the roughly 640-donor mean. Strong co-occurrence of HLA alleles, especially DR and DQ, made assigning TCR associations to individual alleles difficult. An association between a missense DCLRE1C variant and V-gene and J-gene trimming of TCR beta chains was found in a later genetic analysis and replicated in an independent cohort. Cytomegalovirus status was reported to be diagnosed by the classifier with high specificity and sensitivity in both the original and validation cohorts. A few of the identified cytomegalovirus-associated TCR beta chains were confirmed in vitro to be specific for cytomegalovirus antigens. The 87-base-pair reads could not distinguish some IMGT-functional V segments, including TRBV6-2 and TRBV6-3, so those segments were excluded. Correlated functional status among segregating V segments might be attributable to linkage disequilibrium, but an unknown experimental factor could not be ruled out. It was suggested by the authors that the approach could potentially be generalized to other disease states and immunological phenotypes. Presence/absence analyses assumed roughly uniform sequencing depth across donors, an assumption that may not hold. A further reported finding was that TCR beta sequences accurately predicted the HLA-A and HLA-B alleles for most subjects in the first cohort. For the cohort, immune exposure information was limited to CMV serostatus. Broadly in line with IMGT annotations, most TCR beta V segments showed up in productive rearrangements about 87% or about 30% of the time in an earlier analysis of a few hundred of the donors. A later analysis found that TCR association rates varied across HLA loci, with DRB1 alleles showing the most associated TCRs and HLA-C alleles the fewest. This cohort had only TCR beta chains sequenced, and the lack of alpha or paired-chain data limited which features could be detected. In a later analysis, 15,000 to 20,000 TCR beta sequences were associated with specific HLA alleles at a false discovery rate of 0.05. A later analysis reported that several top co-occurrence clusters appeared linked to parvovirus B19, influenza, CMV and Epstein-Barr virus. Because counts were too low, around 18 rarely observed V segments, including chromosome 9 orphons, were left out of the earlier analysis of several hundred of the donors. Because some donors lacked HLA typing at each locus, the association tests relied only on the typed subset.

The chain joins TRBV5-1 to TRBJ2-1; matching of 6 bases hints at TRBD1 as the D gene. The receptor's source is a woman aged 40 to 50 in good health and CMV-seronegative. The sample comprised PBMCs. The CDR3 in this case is CASTFSQGLGAGEQFF. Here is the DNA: TGCGCCAGCACATTTAGTCAGGGATTGGGGGCGGGTGAGCAGTTCTTC.